These 18 T cell receptor beta chains were sequenced from one sample in a study of CD8+CD57+ T cells in acquired aplastic anemia. TCR beta VDJ and CDR3 profiles were obtained from a genomic DNA template. MiXCR, applied by TCRdb to the reads, yields one record per CDR3 protein. The sample records about 220,000 distinct CDR3 sequences, 34% being singletons. The sample taken for sequencing was sorted CD4+, CD8+, or CD8+CD57+ T cells (not recorded which) from PBMCs. These TCRs come from a human donor in good health, serving as a control.

In this sample, this clonotype turned up a few times. The V gene is TRBV9, the J gene TRBJ1-2; a possible D gene is TRBD1 (6 bases). The CDR3 has 12 residues. Between the trimmed V and J ends, which lost 8 bases and 2 bases, there was a span of 10 bases. The germline V gene has CDR1 SGDLS and CDR2 YYNGEE. CDR3 nucleotides: TGTGCCAGTTCCACAGGGAACTATGGCTACACCTTC. The encoded protein is CASSTGNYGYTF.

Many counts were recorded for this clonotype. The chain combines TRBV7-8 with TRBJ1-2; 8 positions agree with TRBD1. There are 15 residues in the CDR3. From germline, CDR1 is SGHVS and CDR2 FQNEAQ. Losses at the gene ends were 6 bases for V and 0 bases for J; bases not matched to a gene: 6. CDR3 sequence: CASRPGQETNYGYTF. CDR3 in DNA: TGTGCCAGCAGACCGGGACAGGAGACTAACTATGGCTACACCTTC.

V and J are TRBV19 and TRBJ2-2, with TRBD2 identical over 9 bases. In germline, CDR1 is LNHDA, CDR2 SQIVND (reference sequence). The CDR3 length is 19 residues. Trimming took 0 bases from V and 5 from J; bases not matched to a gene: 13. This CDR3 is CASSIDQLTSGKGTGELFF. CDR3 DNA: TGTGCCAGTAGTATAGATCAGTTGACTAGCGGAAAAGGAACCGGGGAGCTGTTTTTT. Using reference TRBV19 and TRBJ2-2 for the parts outside the CDR3, the full variable domain is DGGITQSPKYLFRKEGQNVTLSCEQNLNHDAMYWYRQDPGQGLRLIYYSQIVNDFQKGDIAEGYSVSREKKESFPLTVTSAQKNPTAFYLCASSIDQLTSGKGTGELFFGEGSRLTVL.

Concerning this clonotype: Since the CDR3 does not end with the conserved phenylalanine or tryptophan, this likely comes from a read error. This chain uses TRBV5-4 with TRBJ2-7; a weak D match, TRBD1 (5 bases). The CDR3 length is 16 residues. CDR1 and CDR2 (germline): SGHNT, YYREEE (reference sequence). V lost 0 bases and J lost 3, with 16 bases in between. DNA for the CDR3: TGTGCCAGCAGCTTGGCCCCCCAGGGCCAACTCTACGAGCAGTACCTC. This encodes CASSLAPQGQLYEQYL.

This clonotype turned up a few times. The chain combines TRBV30 with TRBJ1-3; D is undetermined. The V end lost 0 bases, the J end lost 2 bases, and 8 bases lay between the germline ends. Germline CDR1 and CDR2: GTSNPN and SVGIG (reference sequence). The CDR3 sequence is 14 residues long. In nucleotides, the CDR3 is TGTGCCTGGAGTGTCGGTTTACCTGGAAACACCATATATTTT. It yields the protein CAWSVGLPGNTIYF.

This clonotype has ten or more counts. The V call is TRBV20-1, the J call TRBJ1-5, with TRBD1 identical over 7 bases. This CDR3 has 15 amino acids. After removal of 2 bases from V and 6 bases from J, the junction contained 10 bases not matched to a gene. Germline CDR1 DFQATT, CDR2 SNEGSKA (reference sequence). CDR3 residues: CSARREDRAGQPQHF. CDR3 DNA sequence: TGCAGTGCTAGACGAGAAGACAGGGCAGGTCAGCCCCAGCATTTT.

This sequence joins TRBV28 and TRBJ1-4; no reliable D call. The CDR3 loop spans 15 amino acids. The germline gives CDR1 MDHEN, CDR2 SYDVKM. The germline V and J ends were trimmed by 5 bases and 5 bases, with 15 bases remaining between them. The chain's CDR3 is CASSPLIGVNEKLFF. The CDR3 DNA reads as TGTGCCAGCAGTCCCCTTATTGGGGTGAATGAAAAACTGTTTTTT. Filled out from reference TRBV28 and TRBJ1-4, the complete variable domain reads DVKVTQSSRYLVKRTGEKVFLECVQDMDHENMFWYRQDPGLGLRLIYFSYDVKMKEKGDIPEGYSVSREKKERFSLILESASTNQTSMYLCASSPLIGVNEKLFFGSGTQLSVL.

V usage is TRBV25-1 and J usage is TRBJ1-2, with 10 positions matching TRBD1. J lost 8 bases, V lost 2 bases, and 5 bases had no gene match. The length of the CDR3 is 14 residues. Germline V gene sequence: CDR1 MGHDK, CDR2 SYGVNS. The CDR3 region is CASSEGGGQGGYTF. The CDR3 DNA sequence: TGTGCCAGCAGTGAAGGGGGGGGACAGGGGGGCTACACCTTC.

This chain joins TRBV5-1 and TRBJ2-3; D possibly corresponds to TRBD2 (5 bases). The CDR3 loop spans 15 amino acids. The germline V and J ends were trimmed by 5 bases and 0 bases, with 13 bases remaining between them. The germline V gene encodes CDR1 SGHRS and CDR2 YFSETQ. The CDR3 spells CASSLTSFSTDTQYF. As DNA, the CDR3 is TGCGCCAGCAGTCTAACTAGTTTTAGCACAGATACGCAGTATTTT.

The chain carries TRBV7-6 and TRBJ2-5; the D gene is possibly TRBD2 (7 bases). Germline loops: CDR1 SGHVS, CDR2 FNYEAQ. The CDR3 consists of 18 residues. V gave up 3 bases and J gave up 0 bases, with 20 bases separating them. CDR3 in amino acids: CASSFKVGGGAYQETQYF. In DNA form, the CDR3 reads TGTGCCAGCAGCTTTAAAGTGGGAGGGGGAGCTTACCAAGAGACCCAGTACTTC. The entire variable domain, with the rest obtained from reference TRBV7-6 and TRBJ2-5, is as follows: GAGVSQSPRYKVTKRGQDVALRCDPISGHVSLYWYRQALGQGPEFLTYFNYEAQQDKSGLPNDRFSAERPEGSISTLTIQRTEQRDSAMYRCASSFKVGGGAYQETQYFGPGTRLLVL.

The V call is TRBV6-1, the J call TRBJ1-6, with a weak D call TRBD1 (5 bases). The CDR3 length is 15 residues. Germline V CDR1 and CDR2: MNHNS, SASEGT. V lost 6 bases to trimming and J lost 6 bases, with 15 bases between them. This CDR3 is CASSEGPGSNSPLHF. The CDR3 DNA sequence: TGTGCCAGCAGCGAGGGACCGGGCTCTAATTCACCCCTCCACTTT.

The chain is built from TRBV9 and TRBJ2-5, with TRBD1 matching 9 bases. Germline V gene sequence: CDR1 SGDLS, CDR2 YYNGEE. V shed 0 bases and J 3 bases; nucleotides not matched to a gene: 3. CDR3 length: 15 amino acids. CDR3 coding DNA: TGTGCCAGCAGCGTAGGGGACAGGGTAGAAGAGACCCAGTACTTC. Translating it yields CASSVGDRVEETQYF.

Concerning this clonotype: A clone one base away is much larger, so this may be a read error. The V call is TRBV19, the J call TRBJ1-4, with 9 bases that match TRBD1. The length of the CDR3 is 15 residues. V was clipped by 8 bases and J by 1 base; unmatched bases: 5. The V gene's germline CDR1 is LNHDA and CDR2 SQIVND (reference sequence). The CDR3 region is CASGKDRGTNEKLFF. In nucleotides, the CDR3 is TGTGCCAGTGGTAAGGACAGGGGAACTAATGAAAAACTGTTTTTT.

This clonotype was found a few times. This rearrangement joins TRBV6-1 to TRBJ2-4; either TRBD1 or TRBD2 may supply D (5 bases each). Germline V CDR1 and CDR2: MNHNS, SASEGT. The CDR3 runs to 15 residues. V gave up 6 bases and J gave up 7 bases, with 19 bases separating them. CDR3 amino acids: CASRESRDLTNIQYF. The DNA of the CDR3 is TGTGCCAGCAGAGAGAGTAGGGACCTAACGAACATTCAGTACTTC.

This clonotype showed up many times. This chain joins TRBV9 and TRBJ2-7, with 7 nucleotides matching TRBD1. Germline V gene data show CDR1 as SGDLS and CDR2 as YYNGEE. The V segment lost 7 bases and the J segment 2 bases; nucleotides outside the gene matches: 9. This CDR3 has 14 amino acids. CDR3 sequence reads: CASQKRDRAYEQYF. The CDR3 DNA sequence: TGTGCCAGCCAGAAAAGAGACAGGGCCTACGAGCAGTACTTC.

This chain links TRBV29-1 with TRBJ1-2, with 9 nucleotides matching TRBD1. From germline, CDR1 is SQVTM and CDR2 ANQGSEA. V lost 3 bases and J lost 2; bases outside the gene matches: 1. This CDR3 is built from 13 residues. This chain's CDR3 is CSVEGQGNYGYTF. For the CDR3, the DNA is TGCAGCGTTGAGGGACAGGGAAACTATGGCTACACCTTC.

The chain couples TRBV20-1 to TRBJ2-3, with 8 bases identical to TRBD2. Germline CDR1 is DFQATT and CDR2 is SNEGSKA (reference sequence). There are 15 residues in the CDR3. Trimming at V came to 1 base and at J to 1 base, leaving 4 bases not matched to a gene. CDR3 coding DNA: TGCAGTGCTAGAGTGGCGGGGGGCGGCACAGATACGCAGTATTTT. Its protein product is CSARVAGGGTDTQYF.

This clonotype was seen a few times. The chain is built from TRBV7-2 and TRBJ1-1; D remains unclear. The CDR3 is 15 amino acids. The V end lost 2 bases, the J end lost 0 bases, and 10 bases lay between the germline ends. Germline values: CDR1 SGHTA, CDR2 FQGNSA. CDR3 DNA sequence: TGTGCCAGCAGCTTAAAGACACGCATGAACACTGAAGCTTTCTTT. As protein: CASSLKTRMNTEAFF.